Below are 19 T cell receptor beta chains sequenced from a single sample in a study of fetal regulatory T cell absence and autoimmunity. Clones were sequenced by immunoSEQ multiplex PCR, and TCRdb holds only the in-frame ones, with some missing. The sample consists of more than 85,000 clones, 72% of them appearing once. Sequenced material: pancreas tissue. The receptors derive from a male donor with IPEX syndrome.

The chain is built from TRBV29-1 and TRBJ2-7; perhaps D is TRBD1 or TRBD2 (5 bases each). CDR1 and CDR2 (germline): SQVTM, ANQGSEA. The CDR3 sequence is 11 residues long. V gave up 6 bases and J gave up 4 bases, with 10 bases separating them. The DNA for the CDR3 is TGCAGCGTCGGGGCCGGTTACGAGCAGTACTTC. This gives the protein CSVGAGYEQYF.

CDR3 in amino acids: CASSGPGFGGAETQYF. CDR3 coding DNA: TGTGCCAGCAGCGGGCCGGGATTTGGCGGGGCAGAGACCCAGTACTTC. The genes are TRBV13 and TRBJ2-5; possible D gene TRBD2, 6 bases. Trimming took 5 bases from V and 4 from J, leaving 20 bases between them. CDR3 length: 16 residues. Germline V CDR1 and CDR2: PRHDT, FYEKMQ (reference sequence).

CDR3 DNA sequence: TGTGCCAGCAGTTTTATCCTCGACAGGTCCCACGAGCAGTACTTC. This sequence encodes CASSFILDRSHEQYF. This chain uses TRBV28 with TRBJ2-7, with D possibly being TRBD1 (6 bases). Between the trimmed V and J ends, which lost 3 bases and 5 bases, there was a span of 17 bases. The CDR3 covers 15 residues. Looked up from germline, CDR1 is MDHEN and CDR2 is SYDVKM.

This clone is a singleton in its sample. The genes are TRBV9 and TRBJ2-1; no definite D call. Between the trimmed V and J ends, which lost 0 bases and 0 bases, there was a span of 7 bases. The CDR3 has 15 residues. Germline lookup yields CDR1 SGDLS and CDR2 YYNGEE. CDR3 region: CASSVASSSYNEQFF. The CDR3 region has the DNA TGTGCCAGCAGCGTAGCCTCTTCCTCCTACAATGAGCAGTTCTTC.

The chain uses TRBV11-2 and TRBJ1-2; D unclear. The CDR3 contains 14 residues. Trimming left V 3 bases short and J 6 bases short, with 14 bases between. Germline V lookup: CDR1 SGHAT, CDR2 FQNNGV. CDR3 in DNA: TGTGCCAGCAGCTTTCTGCCGTCGTTCCATGGCTACACCTTC. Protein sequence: CASSFLPSFHGYTF.

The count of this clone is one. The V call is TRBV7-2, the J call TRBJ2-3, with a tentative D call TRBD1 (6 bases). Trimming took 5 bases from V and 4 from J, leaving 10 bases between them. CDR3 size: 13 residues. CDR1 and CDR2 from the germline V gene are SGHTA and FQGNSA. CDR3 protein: CASSGEGADTQYF. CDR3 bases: TGTGCCAGCAGCGGAGAGGGGGCAGATACGCAGTATTTT.

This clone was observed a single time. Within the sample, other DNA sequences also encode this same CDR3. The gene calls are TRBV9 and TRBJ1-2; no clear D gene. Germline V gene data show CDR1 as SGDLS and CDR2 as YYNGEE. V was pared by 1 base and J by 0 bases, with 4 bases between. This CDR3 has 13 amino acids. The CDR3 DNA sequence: TGTGCCAGCAGCGTAAGAGCTAACTATGGCTACACCTTC. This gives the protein CASSVRANYGYTF. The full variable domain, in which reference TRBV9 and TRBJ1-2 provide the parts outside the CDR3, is DSGVTQTPKHLITATGQRVTLRCSPRSGDLSVYWYQQSLDQGLQFLIQYYNGEERAKGNILERFSAQQFPDLHSELNLSSLELGDSALYFCASSVRANYGYTFGSGTRLTVV.

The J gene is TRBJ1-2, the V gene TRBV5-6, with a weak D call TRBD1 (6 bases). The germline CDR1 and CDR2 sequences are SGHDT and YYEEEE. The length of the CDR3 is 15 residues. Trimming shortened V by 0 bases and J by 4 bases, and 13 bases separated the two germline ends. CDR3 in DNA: TGTGCCAGCAGCTTGGGGCCCAGGGGCGGCTATGGCTACACCTTC. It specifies CASSLGPRGGYGYTF.

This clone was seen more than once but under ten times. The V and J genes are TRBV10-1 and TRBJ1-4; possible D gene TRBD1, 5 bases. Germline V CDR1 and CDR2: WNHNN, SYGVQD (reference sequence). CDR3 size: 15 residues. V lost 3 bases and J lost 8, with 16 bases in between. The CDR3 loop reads CASSDGQGSREKLFF. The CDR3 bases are TGCGCCAGCAGTGACGGGCAGGGATCCCGCGAAAAACTGTTTTTT.

This CDR3 reads CASSFDKNYGYTF. CDR3 nucleotide sequence: TGTGCCAGTAGTTTCGACAAGAACTATGGCTACACCTTC. The chain is built from TRBV19 and TRBJ1-2; D is unclear. The CDR3 is 13 amino acids. V lost 5 bases and J 2 bases, leaving 9 bases between the germline ends. The V gene's germline CDR1 is LNHDA and CDR2 SQIVND (reference sequence).

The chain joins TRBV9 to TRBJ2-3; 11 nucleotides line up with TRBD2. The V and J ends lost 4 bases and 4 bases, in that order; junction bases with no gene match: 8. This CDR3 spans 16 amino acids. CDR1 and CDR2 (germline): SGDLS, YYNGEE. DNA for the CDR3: TGTGCCAGCAGCCATATAGCGGGGGGGCCCCCAGATACGCAGTATTTT. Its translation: CASSHIAGGPPDTQYF.

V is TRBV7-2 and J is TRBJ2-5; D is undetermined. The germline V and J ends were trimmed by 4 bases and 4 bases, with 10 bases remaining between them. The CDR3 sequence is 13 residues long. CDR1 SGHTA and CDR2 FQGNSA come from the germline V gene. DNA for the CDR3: TGTGCCAGCAGCTCAAGGAAGGGAGAGACCCAGTACTTC. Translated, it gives CASSSRKGETQYF.

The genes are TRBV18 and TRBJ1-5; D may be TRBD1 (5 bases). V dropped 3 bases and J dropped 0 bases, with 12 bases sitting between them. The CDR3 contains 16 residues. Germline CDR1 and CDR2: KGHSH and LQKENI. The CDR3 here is CASSPAGPDSNQPQHF. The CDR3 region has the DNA TGTGCCAGCTCACCGGCAGGGCCGGATAGCAATCAGCCCCAGCATTTT.

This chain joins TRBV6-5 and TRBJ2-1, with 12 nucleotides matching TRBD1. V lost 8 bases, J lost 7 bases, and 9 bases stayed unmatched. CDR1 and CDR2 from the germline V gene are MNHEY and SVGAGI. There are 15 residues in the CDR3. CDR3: CASAAGTGGWNEQFF. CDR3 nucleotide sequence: TGTGCCAGCGCGGCCGGGACAGGGGGCTGGAATGAGCAGTTCTTC.

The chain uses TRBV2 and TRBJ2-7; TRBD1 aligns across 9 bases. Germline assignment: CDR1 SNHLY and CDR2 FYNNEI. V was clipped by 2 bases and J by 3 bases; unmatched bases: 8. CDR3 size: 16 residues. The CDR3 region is CASSEKPGQGYYEQYF. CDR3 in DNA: TGTGCCAGCAGTGAAAAGCCGGGACAGGGATACTACGAGCAGTACTTC.

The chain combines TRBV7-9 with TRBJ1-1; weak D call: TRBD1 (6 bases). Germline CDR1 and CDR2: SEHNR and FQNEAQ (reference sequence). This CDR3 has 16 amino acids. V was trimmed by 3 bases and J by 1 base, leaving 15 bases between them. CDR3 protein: CASSLIAWGANTEAFF. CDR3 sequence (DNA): TGTGCCAGCAGCTTGATTGCTTGGGGGGCGAACACTGAAGCTTTCTTT.

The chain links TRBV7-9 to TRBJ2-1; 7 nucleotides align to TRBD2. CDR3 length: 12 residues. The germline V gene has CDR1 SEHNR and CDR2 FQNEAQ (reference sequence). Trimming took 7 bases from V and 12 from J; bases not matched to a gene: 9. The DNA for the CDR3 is TGTGCCAGCACGGCGGGGGTGGGCGGGCAGTTCTTC. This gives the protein CASTAGVGGQFF.

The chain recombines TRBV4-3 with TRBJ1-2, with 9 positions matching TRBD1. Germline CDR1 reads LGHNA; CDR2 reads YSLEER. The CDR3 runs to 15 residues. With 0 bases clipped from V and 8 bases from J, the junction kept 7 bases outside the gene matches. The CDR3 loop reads CASSQDDGQGRGYTF. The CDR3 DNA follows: TGCGCCAGCAGCCAAGATGACGGACAGGGGAGGGGCTACACCTTC.

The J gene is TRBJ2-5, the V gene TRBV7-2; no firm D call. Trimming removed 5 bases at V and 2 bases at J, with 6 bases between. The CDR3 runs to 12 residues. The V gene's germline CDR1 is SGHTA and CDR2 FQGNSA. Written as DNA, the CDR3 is TGTGCCAGCAGCCCCGTTCAAGAGACCCAGTACTTC. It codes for CASSPVQETQYF.